This is a list of T cell receptor beta chains from one sample in a study of identical twins. Via MiXCR, TCRdb re-called the 5' RACE reads, giving one row per CDR3 protein. The sample records roughly 720,000 distinct CDR3 sequences, approximately 18% being singletons. These sequences were also reported in another study, on T cells expressing NK-cell markers.

The sample consisted of PBMCs. The receptors come from a woman aged 18-29 years in good health. Each CDR3 is given with its conserved first and last residue. A D gene is named only where the DNA matches it firmly. The listing skips clone size in some rows; elsewhere it reads once, few, many or a size class.

j_call | v_call | d_call | clone_size | cdr3_aa | cdr3_nt
TRBJ2-1 | TRBV5-1 | TRBD2 | few | CASSLQRGGQYNEQFF | TGCGCCAGCAGCTTGCAGCGGGGGGGCCAGTACAATGAGCAGTTCTTC
TRBJ2-3 | TRBV20-1 | TRBD2 | few | CSAPRRTSGTDTQYF | TGCAGTGCTCCTCGGAGGACTAGCGGAACAGATACGCAGTATTTT
TRBJ2-7 | TRBV6-5 | - | few | CASSNPGYEQYF | TGTGCCAGCAGTAATCCCGGGTACGAGCAGTACTTC
TRBJ1-1 | TRBV20-1 | - | few | CSAEGTEAFF | TGCAGTGCCGAGGGTACTGAAGCTTTCTTT
TRBJ2-1 | TRBV2 | - | few | CASSVVAEWEQFF | TGTGCCAGCAGTGTAGTAGCGGAGTGGGAGCAGTTCTTC
TRBJ1-1 | TRBV18 | TRBD1 | few | CATRGTLNTEAFF | TGTGCCACCAGGGGGACCTTGAACACTGAAGCTTTCTTT
TRBJ1-2 | TRBV5-1 | - | few | CASTWTPGEGYTF | TGCGCCAGCACCTGGACCCCGGGGGAGGGCTACACCTTC
TRBJ1-2 | TRBV9 | - | - | CASSDRREPSGYTF | TGTGCCAGCAGCGATAGAAGGGAACCTTCTGGCTACACCTTC
TRBJ2-7 | TRBV9 | - | - | CASSVGGVGEQYF | TGTGCCAGCAGCGTAGGAGGGGTCGGCGAGCAGTACTTC
TRBJ2-7 | TRBV27 | - | - | CASSPGHRSYEQYF | TGTGCCAGCAGTCCGGGACACCGCTCCTACGAGCAGTACTTC
TRBJ2-5 | TRBV27 | - | - | CASSKTRGYETQYF | TGTGCCAGCAGTAAGACTAGGGGGTATGAGACCCAGTACTTC
TRBJ1-6 | TRBV12-3/TRBV12-4 | TRBD1 | many | CASSPGTGFSPLHF | TGTGCCAGCAGCCCCGGGACAGGGTTTTCACCCCTCCACTTT
TRBJ2-5 | TRBV5-1 | TRBD1 | few | CASSLVQGRETQYF | TGCGCCAGCAGCTTGGTACAGGGGCGAGAGACCCAGTACTTC
TRBJ2-7 | TRBV19 | - | - | CASSSRSSWDEQYF | TGTGCCAGTAGTAGTAGATCGTCATGGGACGAGCAGTACTTC
TRBJ2-7 | TRBV20-1 | - | few | CSARSLGPYEQYF | TGCAGTGCTAGGTCCTTGGGCCCCTACGAGCAGTACTTC
TRBJ2-2 | TRBV20-1 | TRBD2 | few | CSASSGSLGYTGELFF | TGCAGTGCTAGTAGCGGGAGCCTGGGGTACACCGGGGAGCTGTTTTTT
TRBJ2-7 | TRBV9 | - | few | CASSVEVWSYEQYF | TGTGCCAGCAGCGTAGAGGTGTGGAGCTACGAGCAGTACTTC
TRBJ2-3 | TRBV11-2 | - | - | CASSLTASRWYF | TGTGCCAGCAGCTTGACAGCATCCAGGTGGTATTTT
TRBJ2-7 | TRBV21-1 | - | - | CASSTQGGDSRRCEQYF | TGTGCCAGCAGCACCCAAGGGGGGGATTCCCGTCGGTGCGAGCAGTACTTC
TRBJ2-5 | TRBV5-1 | TRBD2 | - | CASSSGLAGAFVGTQYF | TGCGCCAGCAGCTCGGGACTAGCGGGGGCTTTCGTCGGGACCCAGTACTTC